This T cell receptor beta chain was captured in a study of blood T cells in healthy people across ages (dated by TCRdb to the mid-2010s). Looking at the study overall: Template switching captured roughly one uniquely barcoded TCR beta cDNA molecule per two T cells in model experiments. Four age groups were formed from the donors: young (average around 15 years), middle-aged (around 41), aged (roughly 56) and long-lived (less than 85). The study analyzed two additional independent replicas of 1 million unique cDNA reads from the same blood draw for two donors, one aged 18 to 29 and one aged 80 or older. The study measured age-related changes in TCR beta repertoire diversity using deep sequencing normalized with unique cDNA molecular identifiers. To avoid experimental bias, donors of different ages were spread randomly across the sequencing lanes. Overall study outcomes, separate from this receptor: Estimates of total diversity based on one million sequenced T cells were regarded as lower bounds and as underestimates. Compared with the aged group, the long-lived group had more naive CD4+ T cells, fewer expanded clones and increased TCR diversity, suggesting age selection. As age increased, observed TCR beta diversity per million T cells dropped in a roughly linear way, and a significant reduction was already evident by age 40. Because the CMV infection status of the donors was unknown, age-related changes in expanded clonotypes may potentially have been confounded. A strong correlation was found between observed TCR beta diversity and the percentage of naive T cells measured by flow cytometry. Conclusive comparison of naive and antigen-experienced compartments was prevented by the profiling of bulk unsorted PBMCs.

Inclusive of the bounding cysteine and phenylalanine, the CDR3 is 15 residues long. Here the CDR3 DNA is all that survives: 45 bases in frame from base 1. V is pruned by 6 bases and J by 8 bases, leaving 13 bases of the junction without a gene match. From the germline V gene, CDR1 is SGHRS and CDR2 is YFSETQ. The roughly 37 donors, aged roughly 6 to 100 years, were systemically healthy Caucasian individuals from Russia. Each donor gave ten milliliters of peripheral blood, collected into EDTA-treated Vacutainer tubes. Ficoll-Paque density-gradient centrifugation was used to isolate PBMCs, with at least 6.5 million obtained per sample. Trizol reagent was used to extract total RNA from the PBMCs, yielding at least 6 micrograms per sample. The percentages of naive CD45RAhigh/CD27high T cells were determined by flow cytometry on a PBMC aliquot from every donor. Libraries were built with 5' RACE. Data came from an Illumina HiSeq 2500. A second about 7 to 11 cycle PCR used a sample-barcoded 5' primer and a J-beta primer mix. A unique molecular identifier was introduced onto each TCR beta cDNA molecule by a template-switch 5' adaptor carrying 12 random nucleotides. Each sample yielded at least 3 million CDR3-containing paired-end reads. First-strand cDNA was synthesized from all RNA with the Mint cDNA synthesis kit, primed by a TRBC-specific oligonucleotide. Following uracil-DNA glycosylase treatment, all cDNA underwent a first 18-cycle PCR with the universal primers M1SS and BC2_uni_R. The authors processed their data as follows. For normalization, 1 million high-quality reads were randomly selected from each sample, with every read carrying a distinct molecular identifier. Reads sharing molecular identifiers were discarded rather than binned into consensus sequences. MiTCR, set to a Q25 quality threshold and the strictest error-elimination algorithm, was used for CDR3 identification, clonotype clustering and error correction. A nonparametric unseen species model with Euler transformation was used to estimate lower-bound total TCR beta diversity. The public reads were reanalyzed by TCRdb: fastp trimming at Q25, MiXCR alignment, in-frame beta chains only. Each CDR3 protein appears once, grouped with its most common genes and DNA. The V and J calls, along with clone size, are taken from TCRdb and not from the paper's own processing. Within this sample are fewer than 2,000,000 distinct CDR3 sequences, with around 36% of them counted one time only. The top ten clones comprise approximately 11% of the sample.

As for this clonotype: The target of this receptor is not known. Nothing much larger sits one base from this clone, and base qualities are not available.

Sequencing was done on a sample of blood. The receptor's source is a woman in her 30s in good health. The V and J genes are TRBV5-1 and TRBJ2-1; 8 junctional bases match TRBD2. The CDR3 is CASNQPAGAGDEQFF. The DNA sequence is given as TGCGCCAGCAACCAACCAGCGGGAGCGGGCGATGAGCAGTTCTTC.